What follows are 4 T cell receptor beta chains derived from one specimen sequenced in a study of OX40 agonist ivuxolimab in advanced cancers. The data were produced by immunoSEQ multiplex PCR, yet TCRdb's version contains in-frame clones alone and is incomplete. Among about 24,000 clones listed, 79% were seen once. Here the sequenced sample was CD4+ or CD8+ T cells sorted from blood, taken in a trial of the OX40 agonist ivuxolimab. The receptors were gathered from an adult with an advanced solid tumor such as melanoma, head and neck, liver or kidney cancer.

This clone was seen only a few times. The genes are TRBV29-1 and TRBJ1-1; perhaps TRBD1 as D (6 bases). This CDR3 region has 13 residues. Trimming left V 1 base short and J 2 bases short, with 8 bases between. CDR1 SQVTM and CDR2 ANQGSEA come from the germline V gene. The CDR3 DNA reads as TGCAGCGTTGAAGTGGGGGGCAACACTGAAGCTTTCTTT. This encodes CSVEVGGNTEAFF.

This clone was detected only once. This chain uses TRBV29-1 with TRBJ2-1, with 7 bases that match TRBD1. Germline assignment: CDR1 SQVTM and CDR2 ANQGSEA. The V gene end was trimmed by 3 bases and the J gene end by 7 bases; junction bases not matched to a gene: 6. The CDR3 is made up of 13 amino acids. The DNA of the CDR3 is TGCAGCGTTGACGACAGGGTGGATAATGAGCAGTTCTTC. Its protein is CSVDDRVDNEQFF.

This clone turned up a few times. J is TRBJ1-4 and V is TRBV18; D is ambiguous. Trimming stripped 3 bases from V and 8 bases from J, with 7 bases between. Germline CDR1 reads KGHSH; CDR2 reads LQKENI. The CDR3 has 12 residues. The CDR3 sequence: CASSPLGEKLFF. The CDR3 DNA reads as TGTGCCAGCTCACCCCTCGGAGAAAAACTGTTTTTT.

This clone was observed a handful of times. J is TRBJ2-7 and V is TRBV18; TRBD1 might be the D (5 bases). The CDR3 totals 15 residues. V was pared by 8 bases and J by 2 bases, with 19 bases between. Germline CDR1 reads KGHSH; CDR2 reads LQKENI. CDR3 amino acids: CASLPEQGTTYEQYF. CDR3 DNA sequence: TGTGCCAGCCTACCTGAGCAGGGTACTACCTACGAGCAGTACTTC.